This TCR beta chain was identified during a study of blood T cell repertoires in COVID-19 (dated by TCRdb to the early 2020s). With respect to the entire study: The collaborator samples originated in the United States, Italy and Spain and spanned the acute and convalescent phases of COVID-19. The material from the prospective study consisted of cDNA or gDNA derived from T cells, B-cell-depleted T cells, or PBMCs. Deeply sampled blood TCRbeta repertoires from subjects exposed to, actively infected with, or recovered from COVID-19 were included in the dataset. The repertoires were made available in a free public database intended to serve as a resource for research on the immune response to SARS-CoV-2. Samples were obtained from the ongoing ImmuneRACE study (first 160 participants) and from about 1,300 subjects provided by 6 global collaborators. Sample metadata almost always included a de-identified subject ID, COVID-19 status, age in years and sex. Where available, HLA class I and class II types were obtained from metadata supplied by the sample provider rather than from assay-based typing.

The collaborating institutions used their own protocols to collect whole blood in K2EDTA tubes. Collaborator samples were shipped for TCRbeta analysis as frozen whole blood, isolated PBMCs, or DNA extracted from either sample type. The immunoSEQ Assay, a bias-controlled multiplex PCR, was used to amplify TCRbeta CDR3 regions from genomic DNA. As for the original processing: Nucleated cell counts per sample were estimated from amplification of reference gene primers within the assay. Sequence reads were collapsed and filtered to measure the absolute abundance of every unique TCRbeta CDR3 rearrangement. Productive Simpson clonality was computed per sample as the square root of Simpson's diversity index over productive rearrangements. Here the immuneACCESS table is served through TCRdb, limited to in-frame sequences with V and J called. Missing clones are a known gap in these copies; in checked studies unresolved V genes cover under half, and the rest lacks a known reason. V and J calls and clone size are copied from that table; D and trimming were computed from the DNA. This sample is represented by approximately 260,000 clones; over 70% of them were singletons. About 9.1% of the sample comes from the top ten.

A distance of 20 bases separates the germline ends of V and J, which lose 3 bases and 5 bases respectively. From the cysteine up to the phenylalanine, the CDR3 has a length of 16 residues. The DNA shown is the 48-base CDR3, in frame from base 1. The germline V gene yields MDHEN for CDR1 and SYDVKM for CDR2. This clone turned up a few times. What this receptor recognizes is not known. Within one base of it there is no much larger clone, and no base qualities were kept. Overall study outcomes, separate from this receptor: The quantity of clinical and demographic metadata differed by source and by participant and was supplied without curation.

The receptor chain draws on TRBV28 and TRBJ2-7; the D gene is perhaps TRBD1, on 6 matching bases. The TCR sequence derives from a human donor in a cohort sampled during active COVID-19. Specimen: peripheral blood. The CDR3 sequence is CASSFSYGQPENEQYF. The DNA sequence is TGTGCCAGCAGTTTCTCATACGGACAGCCCGAAAACGAGCAGTACTTC. Full variable domain (CDR3 extended with the reference TRBV28 and TRBJ2-7 proteins): DVKVTQSSRYLVKRTGEKVFLECVQDMDHENMFWYRQDPGLGLRLIYFSYDVKMKEKGDIPEGYSVSREKKERFSLILESASTNQTSMYLCASSFSYGQPENEQYFGPGTRLTVT.